This entry lists 21 T cell receptor beta chains sequenced from one sample in a study of early T cells in non-severe SARS-CoV-2 infection. In TCRdb, the 5' RACE reads were re-called with MiXCR into one record per CDR3 protein. The profile shows tens of thousands of distinct CDR3 sequences, about 4.7% of them singletons. Sequenced: whole blood. The source is an adult who was a healthcare worker with PCR-confirmed SARS-CoV-2 infection or an uninfected control (not recorded which).

The chain is built from TRBV11-2 and TRBJ2-3; possibly TRBD1 for D (6 bases). The CDR3 extends over 13 amino acids. V was clipped by 3 bases and J by 6 bases, with 10 bases between them. Germline V CDR1 and CDR2: SGHAT, FQNNGV. The CDR3 DNA reads TGTGCCAGCAGCTTTTGGCAGGGGGATACGCAGTATTTT. Translation gives CASSFWQGDTQYF.

In this sample, this clonotype turned up many times. The V and J genes are TRBV7-3 and TRBJ2-5; TRBD1 is a possible D gene (6 bases). Germline values: CDR1 SGHTA, CDR2 FQGTGA. The CDR3 runs 13 residues. V lost 5 bases, J lost 5 bases, and 12 bases lay in between. The CDR3 nucleotides read TGTGCCAGCAGCGCAACAGGGTACGAGACCCAGTACTTC. Amino acids: CASSATGYETQYF.

This clonotype showed up many times. The gene calls are TRBV9 and TRBJ2-5; TRBD1 matches 8 bases. The CDR3 loop spans 15 amino acids. Trimming at V came to 0 bases and at J to 2 bases, leaving 3 bases not matched to a gene. CDR1 SGDLS and CDR2 YYNGEE come from the germline V gene. CDR3 in amino acids: CASSVDRDRQETQYF. As DNA, the CDR3 is TGTGCCAGCAGCGTAGATAGGGACAGGCAAGAGACCCAGTACTTC.

The chain uses TRBV5-6 and TRBJ2-2; no definite D call. Trimming left V 5 bases short and J 3 bases short, with 20 bases between. This CDR3 has 17 amino acids. The germline CDR1 and CDR2 sequences are SGHDT and YYEEEE. CDR3 in amino acids: CASSSPYGEPYTGELFF. In DNA form, the CDR3 reads TGTGCCAGCAGTTCCCCTTACGGAGAACCTTACACCGGGGAGCTGTTTTTT.

At least ten counts were recorded for this clonotype. J is TRBJ2-7 and V is TRBV10-1; tentatively, D is TRBD1 (5 bases). Trimming cost V 0 bases and J 6 bases, with 12 bases left between them. Germline CDR1 is WNHNN and CDR2 is SYGVQD (reference sequence). The CDR3 loop spans 14 amino acids. CDR3 nucleotide sequence: TGCGCCAGCAGTGAGTCGCCTGGGCAGGGCGAGCAGTACTTC. Translation gives CASSESPGQGEQYF.

This clonotype was seen at least ten times. The CDR3 nucleotides are TGTGCCAGCAGCCCGACCACTAGCGGGGGATCCTACGAGCAGTACTTC. Encoded protein: CASSPTTSGGSYEQYF. The chain couples TRBV11-2 to TRBJ2-7, with TRBD2 identical over 11 bases. Per germline, CDR1 SGHAT and CDR2 FQNNGV. The trim removed 5 bases at V and 1 base at J, leaving 7 bases unmatched. CDR3 size: 16 residues.

There are many counts of this clonotype. The chain recombines TRBV7-9 with TRBJ1-5, with D unclear. The CDR3 is made up of 12 amino acids. Looked up from germline, CDR1 is SEHNR and CDR2 is FQNEAQ (reference sequence). The V end was cut by 1 base, the J end by 5 bases, with 3 bases between. CDR3 loop: CASSLDDQPQHF. DNA of the CDR3: TGTGCCAGCAGCTTAGACGATCAGCCCCAGCATTTT.

The V call is TRBV20-1, the J call TRBJ1-4, with no clear D. Germline-derived CDR1 and CDR2 are DFQATT and SNEGSKA (reference sequence). V was shortened by 0 bases and J by 0 bases, with 5 bases between the two germline ends. There are 14 residues in the CDR3. The CDR3 here is CSARERATNEKLFF. In DNA, the CDR3 is TGCAGTGCTAGAGAAAGGGCAACTAATGAAAAACTGTTTTTT.

The table lists this clonotype with a few counts. This sequence joins TRBV5-8 and TRBJ1-5, with D perhaps TRBD1 (6 bases). Looked up from germline, CDR1 is SGHTS and CDR2 is YDEGEE. With 5 bases removed from V and 0 bases from J, the gap between germline ends came to 12 bases. The CDR3 runs to 15 residues. This chain's CDR3 is CASRDEDSSNQPQHF. CDR3 bases: TGTGCCAGCAGGGATGAGGACAGTAGCAATCAGCCCCAGCATTTT.

This clonotype was seen at least ten times. The chain carries TRBV5-1 and TRBJ2-7; TRBD1 might be the D (6 bases). Trimming removed 1 base at V and 6 bases at J, with 14 bases between. Germline-derived CDR1 and CDR2 are SGHRS and YFSETQ. The CDR3 sequence is 14 residues long. CDR3 sequence reads: CASSLSTGISEQYF. In DNA, the CDR3 is TGCGCCAGCAGCTTGAGTACAGGGATCTCCGAGCAGTACTTC. Variable domain in full (rest from reference TRBV5-1 and TRBJ2-7): KAGVTQTPRYLIKTRGQQVTLSCSPISGHRSVSWYQQTPGQGLQFLFEYFSETQRNKGNFPGRFSGRQFSNSRSEMNVSTLELGDSALYLCASSLSTGISEQYFGPGTRLTVT.

This clonotype was seen many times. This chain joins TRBV5-4 and TRBJ2-3; TRBD2 is a possible D gene (6 bases). V lost 4 bases, J lost 2 bases, and 11 bases lay in between. CDR3 size: 14 residues. Germline lookup yields CDR1 SGHNT and CDR2 YYREEE (reference sequence). The CDR3 here is CASSAGSPTDTQYF. The CDR3 nucleotides read TGTGCCAGCAGCGCGGGGTCACCCACAGATACGCAGTATTTT.

This clonotype was counted at least ten times. The chain recombines TRBV7-9 with TRBJ2-5; D is unresolved. The CDR3 contains 13 residues. Trimming stripped 4 bases from V and 5 bases from J, with 11 bases between. Germline V CDR1 and CDR2: SEHNR, FQNEAQ (reference sequence). The CDR3, as DNA: TGTGCCAGCAGCTCCGTTAAAGGGGAGACCCAGTACTTC. Its translation: CASSSVKGETQYF. Variable domain in full (rest from reference TRBV7-9 and TRBJ2-5): DTGVSQNPRHKITKRGQNVTFRCDPISEHNRLYWYRQTLGQGPEFLTYFQNEAQLEKSRLLSDRFSAERPKGSFSTLEIQRTEQGDSAMYLCASSSVKGETQYFGPGTRLLVL.

This clonotype was detected many times. The rearrangement links TRBV20-1 to TRBJ1-5, with 8 nucleotides matching TRBD1. The CDR3 extends over 17 amino acids. CDR1 is DFQATT, CDR2 SNEGSKA, per germline (reference sequence). The J segment lost 4 bases and the V segment lost 0 bases, leaving 11 bases of the junction unmatched. CDR3 nucleotide sequence: TGCAGTGCTAGAGAAGGCAGGGGGCAACGTTGGAATCAGCCCCAGCATTTT. It encodes CSAREGRGQRWNQPQHF.

This clonotype was counted many times. The genes are TRBV15 and TRBJ1-6; possibly TRBD1 for D (5 bases). V was cut by 0 bases and J by 4 bases, with 16 bases left in between. The CDR3 has 18 amino acids. Germline V CDR1 and CDR2: LNHNV, YYDKDF (reference sequence). CDR3 sequence reads: CATSRDSGTALYNSPLHF. For the CDR3, the DNA is TGTGCCACCAGCAGAGATTCCGGGACGGCTTTGTATAATTCACCCCTCCACTTT.

To note about this clonotype: The conserved final phenylalanine or tryptophan is absent from the CDR3, which likely points to a read error. The CDR3 sequence: CASSLGQGMNTEAFL. Here the CDR3 DNA reads TGTGCCAGCTCACTAGGACAGGGCATGAACACTGAAGCTTTCTTA. The chain combines TRBV18 with TRBJ1-1; 8 nucleotides align to TRBD1. The CDR3 has 15 residues. The V and J ends lost 4 bases and 0 bases, in that order; junction bases with no gene match: 4. Per the germline V gene, CDR1 is KGHSH and CDR2 is LQKENI.

This clonotype was seen more than once but under ten times. CDR3 DNA: TGCGCCAGCAGCCAAGGAGGGACAGGGAAGACAGATACGCAGTATTTT. Translated: CASSQGGTGKTDTQYF. The V call is TRBV4-1, the J call TRBJ2-3; 9 bases map to TRBD1. This CDR3 spans 16 amino acids. From germline, CDR1 is MGHRA and CDR2 YSYEKL. V dropped 1 base and J dropped 3; count of bases not matched to a gene: 5.

This clonotype occurred many times. The J gene is TRBJ1-6, the V gene TRBV30; the D gene is possibly TRBD1 (5 bases). CDR1 GTSNPN and CDR2 SVGIG come from the germline V gene (reference sequence). CDR3 length: 15 amino acids. V was pared by 1 base and J by 7 bases, with 14 bases between. The CDR3 loop reads CAWSGGSSGNSPLHF. CDR3 nucleotides: TGTGCCTGGAGTGGGGGGAGTTCGGGAAATTCACCCCTCCACTTT.

This clonotype came up a few times. This chain links TRBV5-5 with TRBJ1-2, with D uncertain. With 4 bases removed from V and 1 base from J, the gap between germline ends came to 11 bases. The CDR3 sequence is 14 residues long. Per germline, CDR1 SGHKS and CDR2 YYEKEE (reference sequence). The CDR3 nucleotides read TGTGCCAGCAGCCCACTGCGGGGTAACTATGGCTACACCTTC. It codes for CASSPLRGNYGYTF.

There are many counts of this clonotype. The chain uses TRBV7-3 and TRBJ1-6; D is unresolved. The germline V and J ends were trimmed by 5 bases and 7 bases, with 9 bases remaining between them. The germline V gene has CDR1 SGHTA and CDR2 FQGTGA. This CDR3 region has 13 residues. Here the CDR3 DNA reads TGTGCCAGCAGCCCCGGACCAAATTCACCCCTCCACTTT. Translation gives CASSPGPNSPLHF.

The chain links TRBV18 to TRBJ2-5; 14 bases agree with TRBD2. CDR3 length: 16 amino acids. Germline V CDR1 and CDR2: KGHSH, LQKENI. The J segment lost 3 bases and the V segment lost 4 bases, leaving 4 bases of the junction unmatched. CDR3 sequence reads: CASSRWTSGGKETQYF. The DNA of the CDR3 is TGTGCCAGCTCACGATGGACTAGCGGGGGGAAAGAGACCCAGTACTTC.

In this sample, this clonotype turned up a few times. The rearrangement joins TRBV24-1 to TRBJ2-7; tentative D call: TRBD2 (6 bases). CDR3 size: 15 residues. V was shortened by 5 bases and J by 2 bases, with 15 bases between the two germline ends. Germline values: CDR1 KGHDR, CDR2 SFDVKD. CDR3 in DNA: TGTGCCACCAGTGCCCCCGGGGGATTACCCTACGAGCAGTACTTC. This codes for CATSAPGGLPYEQYF.